These T cell receptor beta chains were read from a single sample in a study of T cells in Graves' hyperthyroidism and ophthalmopathy. MiXCR, applied by TCRdb to the multiplex PCR reads, yields one record per CDR3 protein. The table includes more than 50,000 distinct CDR3 sequences, roughly half detected once. Sample: blood. The receptors originated from a woman aged 55-70 years with Graves' ophthalmopathy. The CDR3 runs from the conserved cysteine through the conserved F or W. A D gene is named only where the DNA matches it firmly. Clone size is stated in some rows and not others, as once, few, many or a class when expanded.

clone_size	d_call	v_call	j_call	cdr3_aa	cdr3_nt
many	TRBD1	TRBV20-1	TRBJ2-3	CSAREGGRGTGTQYF	TGCAGTGCTAGAGAAGGAGGCAGGGGGACGGGTACGCAGTATTTT
few	.	TRBV28	TRBJ1-1	CAGSIQGEAFF	TGTGCCGGCAGCATTCAGGGTGAAGCTTTCTTT
.	.	TRBV9	TRBJ2-7	CASSDQPGLPYVQYF	TGTGCCAGCAGCGATCAACCGGGTCTTCCCTACGTGCAGTACTTC
few	TRBD1	TRBV20-1	TRBJ1-2	CSAGTGGYGYTF	TGCAGTGCTGGGACAGGGGGCTATGGCTACACCTTC
.	.	TRBV7-3	TRBJ2-1	CASSSVPGPDTGNEQFF	TGTGCCAGCAGCTCCGTTCCAGGGCCTGACACGGGGAATGAGCAGTTCTTC
medium-sized	TRBD1	TRBV20-1	TRBJ1-6	CSAGDREQSPLHF	TGCAGTGCTGGGGACAGGGAGCAATCACCCCTCCACTTT
.	.	TRBV11-2	TRBJ2-3	CASTFATDAQYF	TGTGCCAGCACCTTCGCAACAGATGCTCAGTATTTT
.	TRBD1	TRBV5-6	TRBJ2-5	CASTTGGGVVETQYF	TGTGCCAGCACTACAGGGGGCGGGGTAGTAGAGACCCAGTACTTC
.	TRBD1	TRBV11-2	TRBJ1-2	CASSGTGVYGYTF	TGTGCCAGCAGCGGGACAGGAGTATATGGCTACACCTTC
.	.	TRBV10-2	TRBJ2-3	CASRQGADTQYF	TGCGCCAGCAGGCAAGGGGCAGATACGCAGTATTTT
.	TRBD1	TRBV5-6	TRBJ1-1	CASSSEGDRNTEAFF	TGTGCCAGCAGCTCAGAAGGGGACAGGAACACTGAAGCTTTCTTT
many	.	TRBV7-7	TRBJ2-3	CASSLASGGTDTQYF	TGTGCTAGCAGCTTAGCCTCAGGGGGCACAGATACGCAGTATTTT
once	TRBD2	TRBV7-2	TRBJ2-3	CASSGAGLAGGPQYF	TGTGCCAGCAGTGGCGCGGGACTAGCGGGAGGGCCGCAGTATTTT
.	TRBD1	TRBV7-2	TRBJ2-1	CASSLDGTGHVDEQFF	TGTGCCAGCAGCTTAGACGGGACAGGTCATGTCGATGAGCAGTTCTTC
many	.	TRBV20-1	TRBJ2-5	CSAVVGWYQETQYF	TGCAGTGCTGTCGTCGGGTGGTACCAAGAGACCCAGTACTTC
.	.	TRBV6-6	TRBJ2-5	CAGRLAGQETQYF	TGTGCCGGCAGGTTGGCGGGGCAAGAGACCCAGTACTTT
many	.	TRBV14	TRBJ1-2	CASSQSNYGYTF	TGTGCCAGCAGCCAAAGTAACTATGGCTACACCTTC
.	TRBD1	TRBV6-5	TRBJ1-5	CASSTSGTGTISNQPQHF	TGTGCCAGCAGTACTTCCGGGACAGGGACCATTAGCAATCAGCCCCAGCATTTT
many	.	TRBV12-3/TRBV12-4	TRBJ2-5	CASSLGGQTQYF	TGTGCCAGCAGTTTGGGTGGGCAGACCCAGTACTTC
.	.	TRBV20-1	TRBJ2-3	CSAREKGAGSTDTQYF	TGCAGTGCTAGAGAGAAGGGGGCGGGAAGCACAGATACGCAGTATTTT
.	TRBD2	TRBV9	TRBJ2-5	CASSRGGGETQYF	TGTGCCAGCAGCCGGGGGGGGGGAGAGACCCAGTACTTC
many	.	TRBV15	TRBJ1-1	CATSRLQNTEAFF	TGTGCCACCAGCAGGCTCCAGAACACTGAAGCTTTCTTT
.	.	TRBV20-1	TRBJ2-3	CSASVESADTQYF	TGCAGTGCTAGCGTGGAGAGCGCAGATACGCAATATTTT
.	TRBD1	TRBV6-2/TRBV6-3	TRBJ1-2	CASSLRGHDRGRGYGYAF	TGTGCCAGCAGCCTACGGGGACATGACAGGGGGCGGGGCTATGGCTACGCCTTC
.	.	TRBV19	TRBJ1-1	CASRRGRVETEAFF	TGCGCCAGTAGGCGGGGCAGGGTGGAAACTGAAGCTTTCTTT
.	TRBD1	TRBV7-7	TRBJ2-1	CASSSYRDRAYNEQFF	TGTGCCAGCAGCTCATACCGGGACAGGGCCTACAATGAGCAGTTCTTC
.	.	TRBV20-1	TRBJ2-7	CSAREAREQYF	TGCAGTGCTAGAGAGGCGCGGGAGCAGTACTTC
.	TRBD2	TRBV12-3/TRBV12-4	TRBJ2-3	CATRAGLGVVTDTQYF	TGTGCCACCAGAGCAGGACTAGGGGTAGTCACAGATACGCAGTATTTT
.	.	TRBV6-2/TRBV6-3	TRBJ1-2	CASWVGSSYGYTF	TGTGCCTCTTGGGTAGGGAGCTCCTATGGCTACACCTTC
many	TRBD1	TRBV19	TRBJ2-2	CASSSPGQGYAGELFF	TGTGCCAGTAGTTCCCCGGGACAGGGTTACGCCGGGGAGCTGTTTTTT
.	.	TRBV20-1	TRBJ1-1	CSATPGVAGGGTEAFF	TGCAGTGCTACGCCCGGGGTAGCGGGAGGTGGCACTGAAGCTTTCTTT
.	.	TRBV19	TRBJ2-2	CASSPPANTGELFF	TGTGCCAGTAGTCCCCCCGCCAACACCGGGGAGCTGTTTTTT
once	.	TRBV7-6	TRBJ2-5	CASSLATGLETQYF	TGTGCCAGCAGCTTAGCGACGGGACTAGAGACCCAGTACTTC